This T cell receptor (beta chain) was recorded in a study of blood T cell repertoires in COVID-19. Authors' methods: By means of reference gene primer amplification, nucleated cell counts were estimated. The assay was immunoSEQ multiplex PCR, and TCRdb's table has in-frame clones only and misses some. That table is the source of V, J and clone size, and D and trimming were worked out from the DNA. The table includes roughly 500,000 clones, 80% to 90% detected once. CDR3 size: 14 residues. Germline lookup yields CDR1 SNHLY and CDR2 FYNNEI. The junction had 5 bases not matched to a gene; V was cut back by 5 bases and J by 3 bases.

This chain connects TRBV2 to TRBJ2-3, with 7 bases fitting TRBD2. The origin of this receptor is a human donor in a cohort sampled during active COVID-19. The specimen was peripheral blood. CDR3 residues: CASSPRRGTDTQYF. As DNA, the CDR3 is TGTGCCAGCAGTCCGAGGCGGGGGACAGATACGCAGTATTTT.